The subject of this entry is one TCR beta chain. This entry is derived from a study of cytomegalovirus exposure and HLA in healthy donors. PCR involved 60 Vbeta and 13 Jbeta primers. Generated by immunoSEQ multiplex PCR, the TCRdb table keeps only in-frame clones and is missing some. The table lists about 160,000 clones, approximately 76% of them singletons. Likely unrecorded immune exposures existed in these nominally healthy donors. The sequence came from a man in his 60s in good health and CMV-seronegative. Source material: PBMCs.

The CDR3 sequence is CASSPRDLGGYTF. CDR3 coding DNA: TGTGCCAGCAGCCCTAGGGACTTAGGCGGCTACACCTTC. This sequence joins TRBV7-2 and TRBJ1-2; tentative D call: TRBD1 (5 bases). The ends were cut back, 5 bases at V and 8 bases at J, with 15 bases in the middle. This CDR3 is built from 13 residues. Germline V gene data show CDR1 as SGHTA and CDR2 as FQGNSA.